One sample yielded the 7 T cell receptor beta chains listed below, sequenced in a study of glioma-infiltrating T cells. TCR alpha and beta CDR3 regions were amplified from RNA using iRepertoire nested multiplex PCR. TCRdb recomputed calls from the multiplex PCR reads with MiXCR, one row per CDR3 protein. The data show around 190,000 distinct CDR3 sequences, over 25% seen once. Sequenced sample: glioma tissue, nonneoplastic brain tissue, or PBMCs (not recorded which). The receptors were gathered from a human donor with low-grade glioma or glioblastoma, undergoing nonglioma brain surgery, or in good health (not recorded which).

This clonotype was observed at least ten times. The CDR3 region is CASSVVGRGLPIEQYF. DNA of the CDR3: TGTGCCAGTAGTGTTGTAGGACGGGGCCTTCCAATCGAGCAGTACTTC. The chain combines TRBV19 with TRBJ2-7, with D perhaps TRBD1 or TRBD2 (5 bases each). There are 16 residues in the CDR3. V was shortened by 5 bases and J by 6 bases, with 23 bases between the two germline ends. CDR1 is LNHDA and CDR2 is SQIVND in the germline V gene (reference sequence). Filled out from reference TRBV19 and TRBJ2-7, the complete variable domain reads DGGITQSPKYLFRKEGQNVTLSCEQNLNHDAMYWYRQDPGQGLRLIYYSQIVNDFQKGDIAEGYSVSREKKESFPLTVTSAQKNPTAFYLCASSVVGRGLPIEQYFGPGTRLTVT.

This clonotype was counted ten times or more. The chain has TRBV25-1 and TRBJ2-3; D unclear. Trimming removed 4 bases from V and 2 bases from J, with 10 bases in between. The CDR3 spans 14 residues. Germline V CDR1 and CDR2: MGHDK, SYGVNS. The CDR3 reads CASSASTVTDTQYF. DNA for the CDR3: TGTGCCAGCAGTGCGTCGACGGTCACAGATACGCAGTATTTT.

As concerns this clonotype: A single base separates this from a much larger clone, so it may be a read error. The chain employs TRBV2 and TRBJ2-6, with D possibly being TRBD1 or TRBD2 (6 bases each). The CDR3 spans 16 residues. Germline values: CDR1 SNHLY, CDR2 FYNNEI. The CDR3 bases are TGTGCCAGCAGCCAGCTCGGGGGCTCTGGGCCCAACGTCCTGACTTTC. Encoded protein: CASSQLGGSGPNVLTF.

About this clonotype itself: One base away lies a much larger clone, so this may be a sequencing read error. The chain links TRBV2 to TRBJ1-5; 8 positions agree with TRBD1. The CDR3 extends over 15 amino acids. Germline CDR1 and CDR2: SNHLY and FYNNEI. The CDR3 spells CACSPGRGLGQPQHF. CDR3 nucleotides: TGTGCCTGCAGCCCTGGCAGGGGGCTTGGTCAGCCCCAGCATTTT. The whole variable domain, filled in from reference TRBV2 and TRBJ1-5, reads EPEVTQTPSHQVTQMGQEVILRCVPISNHLYFYWYRQILGQKVEFLVSFYNNEISEKSEIFDDQFSVERPDGSNFTLKIRSTKLEDSAMYFCACSPGRGLGQPQHFGDGTRLSIL.

This clonotype was counted at least ten times. The J gene is TRBJ1-5, the V gene TRBV27; D unclear. The ends were cut back, 5 bases at V and 5 bases at J, with 10 bases in the middle. This CDR3 spans 13 amino acids. Germline CDR1 reads MNHEY; CDR2 reads SMNVEV (reference sequence). CDR3 nucleotide sequence: TGTGCCAGCAGTCATACGGCCCATCAGCCCCAGCATTTT. It yields the protein CASSHTAHQPQHF.

On this clonotype: The germline gene is not matched at one end of the junction; a read error may be the cause. The chain joins TRBV6-2 or TRBV6-3 to TRBJ2-3, with 7 bases fitting TRBD1. CDR1 MNHEY and CDR2 SVGEGT come from the germline V gene. The length of the CDR3 is 14 residues. CDR3 sequence reads: CVSSWDSYTGTQYF. CDR3 coding DNA: TGTGTCAGCAGTTGGGACAGCTACACAGGTACGCAGTATTTT.

In regard to this clonotype: A much larger clone differs by one base, so this may be a read error. V gene TRBV15 combines with J gene TRBJ2-7; TRBD2 agrees at 7 bases. V dropped 1 base and J dropped 2; count of bases not matched to a gene: 2. Germline CDR1 is LNHNV and CDR2 is YYDKDF (reference sequence). This CDR3 spans 14 amino acids. CDR3 amino acids: CATSRVGLAYEQYF. CDR3 nucleotides: TGTGCCACCAGCAGAGTAGGACTAGCCTACGAGCAGTACTTC.